The source of this T cell receptor beta chain is a study of T cell changes during pregnancy in multiple sclerosis. Germline assignment: CDR1 MGHRA and CDR2 YSYEKL. Deletions cut 3 bases from V and 0 bases from J, with 14 bases between. The CDR3 runs to 16 residues. The method was immunoSEQ multiplex PCR; TCRdb's version includes in-frame clones alone and lacks a portion of them. The sample has 35,000 to 55,000 clones; 85% to 95% are singletons. The sequenced sample was peripheral blood. The V and J genes are TRBV4-1 and TRBJ1-1; D might be TRBD1 (5 bases). This clonotype originated in a female donor with multiple sclerosis, enrolled in a pregnancy study. This chain's CDR3 is CASSHLTVRLNTEAFF. CDR3 DNA: TGCGCCAGCAGCCACTTGACAGTCCGATTGAACACTGAAGCTTTCTTT.